The following is a T cell receptor beta chain sequence with its context. The same CDR3 is also encoded by other DNA sequences in this sample. These data originate in a study of control samples from healthy donors and cancer patients. Germline V gives CDR1 SEHNR, CDR2 FQNEAQ (reference sequence). V lost 7 bases, J lost 0 bases, and 9 bases lay in between. This CDR3 comprises 13 residues. Clones were read by immunoSEQ multiplex PCR, and TCRdb kept only the in-frame ones, dropping some. The table includes 150,000 to 200,000 clones, about nine tenths detected once. The TCR sequence derives from a woman aged 30 to 39 in good health. Material for sequencing was blood. The V and J genes are TRBV7-9 and TRBJ1-1; the D is unclear. In nucleotides, the CDR3 is TGTGCCAGCACCGGAGGTGTGAACACTGAAGCTTTCTTT. This sequence encodes CASTGGVNTEAFF.